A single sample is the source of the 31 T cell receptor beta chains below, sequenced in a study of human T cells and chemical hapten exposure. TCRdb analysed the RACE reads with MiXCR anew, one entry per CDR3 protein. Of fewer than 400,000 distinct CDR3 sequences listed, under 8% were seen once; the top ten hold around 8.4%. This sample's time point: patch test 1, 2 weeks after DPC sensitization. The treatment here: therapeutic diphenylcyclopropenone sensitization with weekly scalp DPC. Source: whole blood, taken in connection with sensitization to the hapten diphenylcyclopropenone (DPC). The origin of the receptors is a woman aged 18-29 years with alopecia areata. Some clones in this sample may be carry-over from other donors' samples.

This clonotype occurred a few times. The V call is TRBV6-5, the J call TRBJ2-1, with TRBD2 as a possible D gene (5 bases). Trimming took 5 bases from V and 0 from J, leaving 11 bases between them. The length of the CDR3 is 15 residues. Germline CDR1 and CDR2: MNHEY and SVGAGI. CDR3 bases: TGTGCCAGCAGTCCTGGGAGTAGCTCCTACAATGAGCAGTTCTTC. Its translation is CASSPGSSSYNEQFF.

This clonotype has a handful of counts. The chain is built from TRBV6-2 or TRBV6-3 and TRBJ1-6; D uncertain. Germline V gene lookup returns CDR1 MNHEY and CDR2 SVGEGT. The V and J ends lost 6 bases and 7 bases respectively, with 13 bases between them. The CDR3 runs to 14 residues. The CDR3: CASRLRVQNSPLHF. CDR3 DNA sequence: TGTGCCAGCAGATTACGGGTACAGAATTCACCCCTCCACTTT.

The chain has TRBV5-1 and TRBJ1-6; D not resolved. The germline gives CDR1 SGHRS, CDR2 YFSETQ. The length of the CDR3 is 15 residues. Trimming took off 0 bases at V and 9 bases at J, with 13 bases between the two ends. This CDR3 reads CASSLANYGSSPLHF. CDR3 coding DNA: TGCGCCAGCAGCTTGGCCAACTATGGGAGTTCACCCCTCCACTTT.

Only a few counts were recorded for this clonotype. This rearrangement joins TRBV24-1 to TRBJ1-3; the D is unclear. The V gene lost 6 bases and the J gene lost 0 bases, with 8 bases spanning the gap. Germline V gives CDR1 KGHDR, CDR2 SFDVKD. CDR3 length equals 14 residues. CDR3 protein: CATSRTLSGNTIYF. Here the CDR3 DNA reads TGTGCCACCAGTAGGACTCTCTCTGGAAACACCATATATTTT.

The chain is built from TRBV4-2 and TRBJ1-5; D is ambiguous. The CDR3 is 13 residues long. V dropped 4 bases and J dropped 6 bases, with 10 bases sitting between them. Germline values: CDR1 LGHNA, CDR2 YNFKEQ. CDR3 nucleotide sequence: TGTGCCAGCAGCCCCTTTACGGGTCAGCCCCAGCATTTT. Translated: CASSPFTGQPQHF.

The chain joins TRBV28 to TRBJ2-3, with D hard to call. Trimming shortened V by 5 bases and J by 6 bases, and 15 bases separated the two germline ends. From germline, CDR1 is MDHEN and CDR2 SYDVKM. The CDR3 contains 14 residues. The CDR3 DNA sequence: TGTGCCAGCAGTCCATCGTCCCCTGGGGATACGCAGTATTTT. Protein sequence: CASSPSSPGDTQYF.

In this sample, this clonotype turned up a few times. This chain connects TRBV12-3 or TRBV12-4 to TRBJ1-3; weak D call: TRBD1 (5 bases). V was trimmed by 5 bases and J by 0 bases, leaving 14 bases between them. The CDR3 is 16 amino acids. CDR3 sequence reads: CASSPRLRDSGNTIYF. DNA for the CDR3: TGTGCCAGCAGTCCAAGACTCAGGGACTCTGGAAACACCATATATTTT.

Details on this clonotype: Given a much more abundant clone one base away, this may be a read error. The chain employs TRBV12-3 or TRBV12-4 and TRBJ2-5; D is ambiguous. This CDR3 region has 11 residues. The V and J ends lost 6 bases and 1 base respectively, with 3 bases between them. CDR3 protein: CASRVQETQYF. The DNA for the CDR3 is TGTGCCAGCAGGGTCCAAGAGACCCAGTACTTC.

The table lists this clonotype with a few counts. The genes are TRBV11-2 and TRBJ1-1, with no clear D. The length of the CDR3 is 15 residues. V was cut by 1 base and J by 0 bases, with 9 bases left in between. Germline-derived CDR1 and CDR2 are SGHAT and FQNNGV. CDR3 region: CASSLAESMNTEAFF. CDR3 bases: TGTGCCAGCAGCTTAGCGGAAAGCATGAACACTGAAGCTTTCTTT.

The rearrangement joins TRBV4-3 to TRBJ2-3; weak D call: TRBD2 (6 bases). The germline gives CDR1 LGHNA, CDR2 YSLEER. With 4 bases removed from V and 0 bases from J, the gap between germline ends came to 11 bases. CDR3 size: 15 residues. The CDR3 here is CASSPIAASTDTQYF. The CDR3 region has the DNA TGCGCCAGCAGCCCGATAGCGGCTAGCACAGATACGCAGTATTTT.

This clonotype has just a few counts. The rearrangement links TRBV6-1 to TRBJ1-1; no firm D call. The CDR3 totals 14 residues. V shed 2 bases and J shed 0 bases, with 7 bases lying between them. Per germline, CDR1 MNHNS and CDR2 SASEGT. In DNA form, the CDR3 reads TGTGCCAGCAGTGAACGGGTTATGAACACTGAAGCTTTCTTT. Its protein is CASSERVMNTEAFF.

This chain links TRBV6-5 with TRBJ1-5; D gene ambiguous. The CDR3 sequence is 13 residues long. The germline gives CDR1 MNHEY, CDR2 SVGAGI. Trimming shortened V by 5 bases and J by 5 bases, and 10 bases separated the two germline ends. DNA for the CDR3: TGTGCCAGCAGTAAGAGGGCAGATCAGCCCCAGCATTTT. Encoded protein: CASSKRADQPQHF.

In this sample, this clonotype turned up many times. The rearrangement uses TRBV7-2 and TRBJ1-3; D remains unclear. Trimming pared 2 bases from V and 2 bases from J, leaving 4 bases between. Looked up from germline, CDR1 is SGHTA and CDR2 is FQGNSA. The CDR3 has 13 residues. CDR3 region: CASSLWTGNTIYF. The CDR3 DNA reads TGTGCCAGCAGCTTATGGACTGGAAACACCATATATTTT. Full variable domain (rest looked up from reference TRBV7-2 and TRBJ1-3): GAGVSQSPSNKVTEKGKDVELRCDPISGHTALYWYRQSLGQGLEFLIYFQGNSAPDKSGLPSDRFSAERTGGSVSTLTIQRTQQEDSAVYLCASSLWTGNTIYFGEGSWLTVV.

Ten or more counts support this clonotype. The CDR3 coding sequence is TGTGCCAGCAGCTTACAGGGGTCCAGCACAGATACGCAGTATTTT. As protein: CASSLQGSSTDTQYF. V and J are TRBV7-2 and TRBJ2-3; the D gene is possibly TRBD1 (6 bases). The CDR3 runs to 15 residues. Germline V CDR1 and CDR2: SGHTA, FQGNSA. Trimming left V 2 bases short and J 0 bases short, with 9 bases between.

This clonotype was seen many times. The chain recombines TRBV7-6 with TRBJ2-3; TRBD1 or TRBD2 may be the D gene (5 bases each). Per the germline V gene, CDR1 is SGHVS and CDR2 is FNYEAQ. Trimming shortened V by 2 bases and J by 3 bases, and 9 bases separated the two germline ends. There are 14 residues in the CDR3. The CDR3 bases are TGTGCCAGCAGCTTAATGGGGGATACAGATACGCAGTATTTT. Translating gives CASSLMGDTDTQYF.

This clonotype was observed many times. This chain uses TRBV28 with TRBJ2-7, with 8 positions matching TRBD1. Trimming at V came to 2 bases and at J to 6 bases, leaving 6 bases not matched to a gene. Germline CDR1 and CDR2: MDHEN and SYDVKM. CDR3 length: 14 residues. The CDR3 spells CASSLVQGASEQYF. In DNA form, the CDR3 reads TGTGCCAGCAGTTTAGTTCAGGGGGCAAGCGAGCAGTACTTC.

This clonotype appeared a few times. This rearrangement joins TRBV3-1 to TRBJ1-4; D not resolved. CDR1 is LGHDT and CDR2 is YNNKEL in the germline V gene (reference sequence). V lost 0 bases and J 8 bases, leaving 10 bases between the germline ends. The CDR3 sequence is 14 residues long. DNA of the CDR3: TGTGCCAGCAGCCAAGATTTTTCGGGGGAAAAACTGTTTTTT. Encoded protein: CASSQDFSGEKLFF.

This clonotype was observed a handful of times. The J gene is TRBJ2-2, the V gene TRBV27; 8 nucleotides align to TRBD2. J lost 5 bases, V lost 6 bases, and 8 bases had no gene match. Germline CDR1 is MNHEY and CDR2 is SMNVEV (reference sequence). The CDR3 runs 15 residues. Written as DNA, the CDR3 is TGTGCCAGCAGCCCATGGCCGGGGGGGACCGGGGAGCTGTTTTTT. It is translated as CASSPWPGGTGELFF.

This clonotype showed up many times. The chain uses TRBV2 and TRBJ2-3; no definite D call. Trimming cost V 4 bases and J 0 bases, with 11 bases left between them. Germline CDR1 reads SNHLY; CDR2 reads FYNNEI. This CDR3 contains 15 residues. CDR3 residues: CASSVGRPSTDTQYF. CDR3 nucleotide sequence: TGTGCCAGCAGTGTAGGACGACCGAGCACAGATACGCAGTATTTT. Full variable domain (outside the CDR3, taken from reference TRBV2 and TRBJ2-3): EPEVTQTPSHQVTQMGQEVILRCVPISNHLYFYWYRQILGQKVEFLVSFYNNEISEKSEIFDDQFSVERPDGSNFTLKIRSTKLEDSAMYFCASSVGRPSTDTQYFGPGTRLTVL.

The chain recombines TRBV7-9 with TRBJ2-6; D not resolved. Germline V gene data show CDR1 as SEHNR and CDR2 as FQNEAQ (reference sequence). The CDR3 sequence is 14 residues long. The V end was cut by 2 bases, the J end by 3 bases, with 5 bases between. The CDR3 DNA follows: TGTGCCAGCAGCTTAAATGGTGGGGCCAACGTCCTGACTTTC. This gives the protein CASSLNGGANVLTF.

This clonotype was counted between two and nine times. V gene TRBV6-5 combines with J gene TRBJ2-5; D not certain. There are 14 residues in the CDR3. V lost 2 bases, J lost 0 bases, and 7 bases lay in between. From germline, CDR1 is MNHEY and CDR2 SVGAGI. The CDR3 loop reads CASSYRNYQETQYF. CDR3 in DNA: TGTGCCAGCAGTTACAGGAATTACCAAGAGACCCAGTACTTC.

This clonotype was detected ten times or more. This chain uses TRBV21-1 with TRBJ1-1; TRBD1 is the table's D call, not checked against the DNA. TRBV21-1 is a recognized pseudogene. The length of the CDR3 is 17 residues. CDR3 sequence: CASSKEGGVMIRAEAFF. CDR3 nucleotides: TGTGCCAGCAGCAAAGAAGGGGGCGTGATGATAAGGGCTGAAGCTTTCTTT.

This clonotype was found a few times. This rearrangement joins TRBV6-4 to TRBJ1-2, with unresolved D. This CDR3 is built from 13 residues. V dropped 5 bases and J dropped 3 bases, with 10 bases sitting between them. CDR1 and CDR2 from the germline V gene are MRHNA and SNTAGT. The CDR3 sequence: CASSNGEDYGYTF. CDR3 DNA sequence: TGTGCCAGCAGTAACGGGGAGGACTATGGCTACACCTTC.

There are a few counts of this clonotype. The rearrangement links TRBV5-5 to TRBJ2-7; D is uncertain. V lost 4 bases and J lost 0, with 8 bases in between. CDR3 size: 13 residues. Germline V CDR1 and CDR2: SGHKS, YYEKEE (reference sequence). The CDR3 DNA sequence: TGTGCCAGCAGCCGGCACCACTCCTACGAGCAGTACTTC. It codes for CASSRHHSYEQYF.

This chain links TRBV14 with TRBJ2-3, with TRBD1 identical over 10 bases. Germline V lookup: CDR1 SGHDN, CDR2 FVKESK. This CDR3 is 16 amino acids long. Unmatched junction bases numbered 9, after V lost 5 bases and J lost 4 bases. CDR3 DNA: TGTGCCAGCAGCGTTACCGGGACAGGGGCCGCAGATACGCAGTATTTT. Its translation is CASSVTGTGAADTQYF.

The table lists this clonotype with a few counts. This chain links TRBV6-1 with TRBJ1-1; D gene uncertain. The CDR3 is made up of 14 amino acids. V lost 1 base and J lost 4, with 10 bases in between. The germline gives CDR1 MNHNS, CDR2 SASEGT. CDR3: CASSEDSSFTEAFF. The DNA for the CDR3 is TGTGCCAGCAGTGAAGACAGTAGCTTCACTGAAGCTTTCTTT.

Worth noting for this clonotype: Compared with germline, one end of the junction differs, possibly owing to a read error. The DNA of the CDR3 is TGTGCCAGCTCCAGCCCCGGGGAACTCCAAGAGATCCAGTACTTC. It codes for CASSSPGELQEIQYF. This sequence joins TRBV7-8 and TRBJ2-5, with D perhaps matching TRBD2 (5 bases). The CDR3 extends over 15 amino acids. CDR1 SGHVS and CDR2 FQNEAQ come from the germline V gene.

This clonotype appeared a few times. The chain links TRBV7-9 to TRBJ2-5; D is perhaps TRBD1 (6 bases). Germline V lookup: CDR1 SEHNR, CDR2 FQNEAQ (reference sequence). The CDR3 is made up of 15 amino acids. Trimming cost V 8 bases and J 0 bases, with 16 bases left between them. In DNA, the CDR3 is TGTGCCAGCCACCCCGGGACATACTACCAAGAGACCCAGTACTTC. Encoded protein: CASHPGTYYQETQYF.

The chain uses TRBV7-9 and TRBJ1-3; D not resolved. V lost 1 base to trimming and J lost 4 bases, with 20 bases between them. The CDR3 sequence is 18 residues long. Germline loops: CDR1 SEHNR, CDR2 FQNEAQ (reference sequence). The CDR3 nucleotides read TGTGCCAGCAGCTTAGGAAGCTCCTTGGGCCTGGACGGAAACACCATATATTTT. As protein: CASSLGSSLGLDGNTIYF.

CDR3: CSASADRDPFF. The CDR3 DNA reads as TGCAGTGCTAGTGCGGACAGGGACCCCTTCTTC. V is TRBV20-1 and J is TRBJ2-1, with 8 bases identical to TRBD1. CDR3 length: 11 residues. V lost 3 bases, J lost 16 bases, and 8 bases stayed unmatched. Germline loops: CDR1 DFQATT, CDR2 SNEGSKA (reference sequence).

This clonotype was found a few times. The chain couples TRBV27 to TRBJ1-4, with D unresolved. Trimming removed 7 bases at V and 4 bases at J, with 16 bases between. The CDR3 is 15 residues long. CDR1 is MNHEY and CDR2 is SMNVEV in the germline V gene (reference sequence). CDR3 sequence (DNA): TGTGCCAGCACCCACTTGCACAGTCTTAATGAAAAACTGTTTTTT. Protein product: CASTHLHSLNEKLFF.